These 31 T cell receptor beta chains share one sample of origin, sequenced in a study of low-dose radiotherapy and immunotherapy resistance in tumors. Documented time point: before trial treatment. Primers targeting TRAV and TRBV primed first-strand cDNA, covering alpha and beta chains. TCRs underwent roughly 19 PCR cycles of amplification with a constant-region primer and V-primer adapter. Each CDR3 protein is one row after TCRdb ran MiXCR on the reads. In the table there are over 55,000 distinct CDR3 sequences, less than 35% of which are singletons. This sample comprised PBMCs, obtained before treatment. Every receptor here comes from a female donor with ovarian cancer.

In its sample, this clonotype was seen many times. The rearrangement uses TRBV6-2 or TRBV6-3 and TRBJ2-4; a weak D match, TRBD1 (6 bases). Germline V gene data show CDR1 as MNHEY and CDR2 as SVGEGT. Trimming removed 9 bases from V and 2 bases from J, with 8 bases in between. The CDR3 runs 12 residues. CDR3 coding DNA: TGTGCCAGTGGACAGCCCAAAAACATTCAGTACTTC. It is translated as CASGQPKNIQYF.

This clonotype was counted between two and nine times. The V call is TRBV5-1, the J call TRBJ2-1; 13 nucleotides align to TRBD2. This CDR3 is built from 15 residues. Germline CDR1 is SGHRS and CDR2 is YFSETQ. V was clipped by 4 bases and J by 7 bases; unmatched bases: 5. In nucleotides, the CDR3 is TGCGCCAGCAGCATACTAGCGGGGGGGTTGAATGAGCAGTTCTTC. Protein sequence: CASSILAGGLNEQFF.

The CDR3: CASSYGGGPTDTQYF. The CDR3 DNA reads as TGTGCCAGCAGTTATGGGGGAGGACCCACCGATACGCAGTATTTT. The chain couples TRBV6-5 to TRBJ2-3; tentative D call: TRBD2 (6 bases). The germline V gene has CDR1 MNHEY and CDR2 SVGAGI. The ends were cut back, 3 bases at V and 6 bases at J, with 16 bases in the middle. This CDR3 is 15 amino acids long.

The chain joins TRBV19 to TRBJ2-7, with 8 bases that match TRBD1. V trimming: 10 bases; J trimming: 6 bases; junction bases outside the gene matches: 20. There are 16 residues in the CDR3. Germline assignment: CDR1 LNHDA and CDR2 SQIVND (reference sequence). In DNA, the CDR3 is TGTGCCACGCCCCCCCTCGGACAGGGCCAACTTTCCGAGCAGTACTTC. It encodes CATPPLGQGQLSEQYF.

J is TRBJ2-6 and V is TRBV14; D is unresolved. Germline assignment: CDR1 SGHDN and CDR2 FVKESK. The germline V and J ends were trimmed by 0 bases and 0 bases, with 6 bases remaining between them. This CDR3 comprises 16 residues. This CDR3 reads CASSQDLPSGANVLTF. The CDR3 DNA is TGTGCCAGCAGCCAAGATCTGCCCTCTGGGGCCAACGTCCTGACTTTC. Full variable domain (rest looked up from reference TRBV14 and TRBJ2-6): EAGVTQFPSHSVIEKGQTVTLRCDPISGHDNLYWYRRVMGKEIKFLLHFVKESKQDESGMPNNRFLAERTGGTYSTLKVQPAELEDSGVYFCASSQDLPSGANVLTFGAGSRLTVL.

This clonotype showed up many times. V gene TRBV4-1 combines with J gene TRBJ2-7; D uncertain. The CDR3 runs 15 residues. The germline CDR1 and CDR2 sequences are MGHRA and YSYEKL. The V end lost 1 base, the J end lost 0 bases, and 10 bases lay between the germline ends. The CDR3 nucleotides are TGCGCCAGCAGCCAAGGGGAACAGATCTCCTACGAGCAGTACTTC. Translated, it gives CASSQGEQISYEQYF.

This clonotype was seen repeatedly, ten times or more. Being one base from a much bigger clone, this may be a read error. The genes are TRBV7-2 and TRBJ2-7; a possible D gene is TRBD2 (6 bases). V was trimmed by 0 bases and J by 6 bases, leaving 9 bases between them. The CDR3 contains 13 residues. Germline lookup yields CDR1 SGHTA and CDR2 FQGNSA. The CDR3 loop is CASSLATSSEQYF. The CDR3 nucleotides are TGTGCCAGCAGCTTAGCGACTAGTTCCGAGCAGTACTTC.

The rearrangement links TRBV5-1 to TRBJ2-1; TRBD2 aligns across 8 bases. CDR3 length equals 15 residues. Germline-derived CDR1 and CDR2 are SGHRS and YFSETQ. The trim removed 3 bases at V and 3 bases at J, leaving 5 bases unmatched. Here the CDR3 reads CASSSGLGDYNEQFF. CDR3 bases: TGCGCCAGCAGCTCGGGACTAGGAGACTACAATGAGCAGTTCTTC.

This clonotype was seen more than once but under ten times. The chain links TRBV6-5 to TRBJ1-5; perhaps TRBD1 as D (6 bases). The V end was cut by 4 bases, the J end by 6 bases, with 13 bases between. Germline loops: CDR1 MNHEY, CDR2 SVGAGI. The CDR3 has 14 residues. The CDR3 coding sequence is TGTGCCAGCAGTTTCAGGAGGGGGGGTCAGCCCCAGCATTTT. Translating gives CASSFRRGGQPQHF.

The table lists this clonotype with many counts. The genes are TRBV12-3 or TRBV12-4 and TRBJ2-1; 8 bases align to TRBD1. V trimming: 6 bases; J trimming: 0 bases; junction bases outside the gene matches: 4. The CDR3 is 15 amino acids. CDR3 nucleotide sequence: TGTGCCAGCAGCCCAGGACAGGGCTCCTACAATGAGCAGTTCTTC. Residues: CASSPGQGSYNEQFF.

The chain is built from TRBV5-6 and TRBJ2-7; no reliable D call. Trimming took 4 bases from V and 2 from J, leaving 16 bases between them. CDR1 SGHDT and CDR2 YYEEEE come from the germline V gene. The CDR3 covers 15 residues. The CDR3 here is CASSPIRTVTYEQYF. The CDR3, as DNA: TGTGCCAGCAGCCCAATAAGGACGGTGACCTACGAGCAGTACTTC. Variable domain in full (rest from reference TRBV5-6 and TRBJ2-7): DAGVTQSPTHLIKTRGQQVTLRCSPKSGHDTVSWYQQALGQGPQFIFQYYEEEERQRGNFPDRFSGHQFPNYSSELNVNALLLGDSALYLCASSPIRTVTYEQYFGPGTRLTVT.

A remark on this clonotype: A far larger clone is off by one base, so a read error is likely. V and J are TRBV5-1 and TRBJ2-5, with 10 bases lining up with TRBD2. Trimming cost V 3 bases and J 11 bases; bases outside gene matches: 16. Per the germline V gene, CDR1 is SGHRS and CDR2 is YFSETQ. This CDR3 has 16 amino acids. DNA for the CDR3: TGCGCCAGCAGCTCCACCATAGCGGGAGGAAGTAATGAGCAGTACTTC. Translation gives CASSSTIAGGSNEQYF. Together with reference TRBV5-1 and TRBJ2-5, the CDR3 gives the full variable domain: KAGVTQTPRYLIKTRGQQVTLSCSPISGHRSVSWYQQTPGQGLQFLFEYFSETQRNKGNFPGRFSGRQFSNSRSEMNVSTLELGDSALYLCASSSTIAGGSNEQYFGPGTRLLVL.

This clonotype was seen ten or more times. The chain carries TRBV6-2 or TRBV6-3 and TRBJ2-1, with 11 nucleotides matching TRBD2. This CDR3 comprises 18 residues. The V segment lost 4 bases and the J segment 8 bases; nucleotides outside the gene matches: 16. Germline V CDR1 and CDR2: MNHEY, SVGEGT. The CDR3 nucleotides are TGTGCCAGCAGTTTGCCCGGATTAGCGGGAGGGCCCAGGGATGAGCAGTTCTTC. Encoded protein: CASSLPGLAGGPRDEQFF.

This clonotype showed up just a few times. CDR3 loop: CASRRNPGLAGRETQYF. The DNA of the CDR3 is TGTGCCAGCAGAAGGAACCCGGGACTAGCCGGTCGAGAGACCCAGTACTTC. The V call is TRBV7-8, the J call TRBJ2-5; 9 bases line up with TRBD2. The CDR3 runs 17 residues. Per germline, CDR1 SGHVS and CDR2 FQNEAQ. Trimming removed 6 bases from V and 4 bases from J; junction bases left unmatched: 15.

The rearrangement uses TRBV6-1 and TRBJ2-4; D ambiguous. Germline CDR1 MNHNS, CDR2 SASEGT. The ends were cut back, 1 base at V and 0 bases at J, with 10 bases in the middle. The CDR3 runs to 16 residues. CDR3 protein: CASSEGWTIAKNIQYF. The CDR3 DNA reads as TGTGCCAGCAGTGAAGGGTGGACGATAGCCAAAAACATTCAGTACTTC.

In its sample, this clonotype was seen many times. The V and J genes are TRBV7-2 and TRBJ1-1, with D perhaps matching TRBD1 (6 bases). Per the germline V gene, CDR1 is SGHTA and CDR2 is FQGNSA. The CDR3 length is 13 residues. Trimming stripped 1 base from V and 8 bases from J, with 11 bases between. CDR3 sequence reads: CASSLVIRGEAFF. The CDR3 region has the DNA TGTGCCAGCAGCTTAGTCATAAGGGGGGAAGCTTTCTTT.

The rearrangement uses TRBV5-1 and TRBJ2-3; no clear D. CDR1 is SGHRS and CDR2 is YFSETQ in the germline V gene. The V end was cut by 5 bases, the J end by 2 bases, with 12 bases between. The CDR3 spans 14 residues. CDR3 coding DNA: TGCGCCAGCAGGTTAACTCCTTCCACAGATACGCAGTATTTT. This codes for CASRLTPSTDTQYF.

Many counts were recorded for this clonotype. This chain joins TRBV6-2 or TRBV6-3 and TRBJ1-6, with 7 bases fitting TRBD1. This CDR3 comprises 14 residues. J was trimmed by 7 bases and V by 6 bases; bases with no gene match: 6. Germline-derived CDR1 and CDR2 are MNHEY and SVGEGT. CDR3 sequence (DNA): TGTGCCAGCAGCTGGGACAGAGTAAATTCACCCCTCCACTTT. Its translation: CASSWDRVNSPLHF.

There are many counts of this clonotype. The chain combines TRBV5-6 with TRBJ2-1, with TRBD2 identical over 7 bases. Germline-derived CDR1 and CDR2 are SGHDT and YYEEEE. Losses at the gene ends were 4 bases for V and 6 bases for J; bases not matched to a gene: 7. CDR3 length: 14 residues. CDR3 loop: CASSGWRGSNEQFF. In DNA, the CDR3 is TGTGCCAGCAGCGGGTGGCGGGGGAGCAATGAGCAGTTCTTC.

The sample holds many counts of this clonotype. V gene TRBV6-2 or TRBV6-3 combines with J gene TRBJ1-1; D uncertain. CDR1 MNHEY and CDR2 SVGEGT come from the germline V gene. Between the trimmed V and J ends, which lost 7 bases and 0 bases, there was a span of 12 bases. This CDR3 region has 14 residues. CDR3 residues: CASMWGLMNTEAFF. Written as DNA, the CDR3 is TGTGCCAGCATGTGGGGTCTCATGAACACTGAAGCTTTCTTT.

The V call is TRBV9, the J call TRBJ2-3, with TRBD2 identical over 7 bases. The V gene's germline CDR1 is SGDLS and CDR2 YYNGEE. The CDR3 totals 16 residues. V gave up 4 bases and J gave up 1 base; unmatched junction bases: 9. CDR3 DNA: TGTGCCAGCAGCACATCACCGGGACTACGCACAGATACGCAGTATTTT. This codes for CASSTSPGLRTDTQYF.

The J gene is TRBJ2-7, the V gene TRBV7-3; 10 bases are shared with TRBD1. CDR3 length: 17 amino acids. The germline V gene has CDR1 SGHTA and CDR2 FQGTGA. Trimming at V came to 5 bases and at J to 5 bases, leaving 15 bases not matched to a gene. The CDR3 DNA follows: TGTGCCAGCAGCCCCGGACAGGGGGGCTCTGGGGCCAACGAGCAGTACTTC. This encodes CASSPGQGGSGANEQYF.

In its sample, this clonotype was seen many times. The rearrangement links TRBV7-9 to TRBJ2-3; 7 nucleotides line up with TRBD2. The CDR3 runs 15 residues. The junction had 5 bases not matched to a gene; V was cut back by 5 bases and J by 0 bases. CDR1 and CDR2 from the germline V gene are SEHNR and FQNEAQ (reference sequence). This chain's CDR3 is CASSLLAASTDTQYF. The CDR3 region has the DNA TGTGCCAGCAGCCTTCTAGCGGCTAGCACAGATACGCAGTATTTT.

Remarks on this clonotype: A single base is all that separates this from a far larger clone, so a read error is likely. The CDR3 region has the DNA TGTGCCAGCAGTGACTGGGCCCCGACTTTATTCTATAATTCACCCCTCCACTTT. It is translated as CASSDWAPTLFYNSPLHF. The rearrangement joins TRBV6-8 to TRBJ1-6; D unresolved. The V and J ends lost 5 bases and 3 bases respectively, with 20 bases between them. The germline CDR1 and CDR2 sequences are MNHGY and SAAAGT. The CDR3 contains 18 residues.

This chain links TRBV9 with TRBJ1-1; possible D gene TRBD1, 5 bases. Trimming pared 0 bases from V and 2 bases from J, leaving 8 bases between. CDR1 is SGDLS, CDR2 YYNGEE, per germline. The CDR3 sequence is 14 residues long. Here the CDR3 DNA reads TGTGCCAGCAGCGTAGGGGGCAGAAACACTGAAGCTTTCTTT. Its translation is CASSVGGRNTEAFF.

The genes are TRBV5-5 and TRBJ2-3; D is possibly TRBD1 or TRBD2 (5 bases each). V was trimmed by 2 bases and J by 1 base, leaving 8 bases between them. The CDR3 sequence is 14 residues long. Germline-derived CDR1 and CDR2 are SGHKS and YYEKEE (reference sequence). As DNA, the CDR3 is TGTGCCAGCAGCTTCGGGACCGGCACAGATACGCAGTATTTT. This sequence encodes CASSFGTGTDTQYF.

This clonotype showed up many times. The CDR3 protein is CASSPTGGYTGELFF. CDR3 DNA sequence: TGTGCCAGCAGCCCGACAGGGGGATATACCGGGGAGCTGTTTTTT. The V and J genes are TRBV7-9 and TRBJ2-2; 9 nucleotides agree with TRBD1. The CDR3 runs 15 residues. The V segment lost 5 bases and the J segment 5 bases; nucleotides outside the gene matches: 6. From germline, CDR1 is SEHNR and CDR2 FQNEAQ (reference sequence).

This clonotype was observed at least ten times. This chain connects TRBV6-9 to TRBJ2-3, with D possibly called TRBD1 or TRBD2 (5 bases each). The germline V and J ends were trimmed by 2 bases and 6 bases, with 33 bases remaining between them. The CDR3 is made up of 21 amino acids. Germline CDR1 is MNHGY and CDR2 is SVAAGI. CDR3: CASSYDGGQQEPLAGGDTQYF. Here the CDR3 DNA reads TGTGCCAGCAGTTATGACGGAGGCCAACAAGAACCCCTAGCTGGGGGTGATACGCAGTATTTT.

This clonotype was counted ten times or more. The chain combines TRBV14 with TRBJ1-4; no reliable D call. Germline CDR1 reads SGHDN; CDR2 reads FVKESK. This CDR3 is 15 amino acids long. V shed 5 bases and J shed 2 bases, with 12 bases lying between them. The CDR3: CASSRRQTTNEKLFF. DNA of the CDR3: TGTGCCAGCAGCAGACGACAAACTACTAATGAAAAACTGTTTTTT.

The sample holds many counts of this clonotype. This CDR3 reads CAWGRNTEAFF. For the CDR3, the DNA is TGTGCCTGGGGAAGGAACACTGAAGCTTTCTTT. The J gene is TRBJ1-1, the V gene TRBV30; D uncertain. This CDR3 comprises 11 residues. Trimming took 5 bases from V and 1 from J, leaving 5 bases between them. In germline, CDR1 is GTSNPN, CDR2 SVGIG (reference sequence).

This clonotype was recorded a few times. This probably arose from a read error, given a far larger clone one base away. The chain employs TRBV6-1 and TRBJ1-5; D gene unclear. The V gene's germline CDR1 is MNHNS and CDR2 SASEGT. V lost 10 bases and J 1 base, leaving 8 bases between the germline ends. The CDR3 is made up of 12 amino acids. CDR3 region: CAINVSNQPQHF. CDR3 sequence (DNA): TGTGCCATCAATGTGAGCAATCAGCCCCAGCATTTT.